Many counts were recorded for the clone carrying this T cell receptor (beta chain). The data originate from a study of molecular identifiers for immune sequencing clone quantification. The CDR3 loop spans 16 amino acids. V was pared by 1 base and J by 0 bases, with 6 bases of the junction left unmatched. The germline V gene has CDR1 MGHRA and CDR2 YSYEKL. TCRdb redid the calling of the PCR reads with MiXCR, one entry per CDR3 protein. The sample yields about 9,800 distinct CDR3 sequences, 15% to 20% seen once. The specimen was naive CD8+ T cells from blood, with Jurkat cell RNA spiked in. Documented subset: FACS-sorted CD8+CD4-CCR7+CD45RA+ naive T cells. The clonotype originates from a human donor in good health. Some libraries in this study had Jurkat cell RNA spiked in. The chain uses TRBV4-1 and TRBJ2-7, with 7 bases that match TRBD1. The chain's CDR3 is CASSQGAQGLSYEQYF. The CDR3 DNA reads TGCGCCAGCAGCCAAGGGGCACAGGGGCTCTCCTACGAGCAGTACTTC.